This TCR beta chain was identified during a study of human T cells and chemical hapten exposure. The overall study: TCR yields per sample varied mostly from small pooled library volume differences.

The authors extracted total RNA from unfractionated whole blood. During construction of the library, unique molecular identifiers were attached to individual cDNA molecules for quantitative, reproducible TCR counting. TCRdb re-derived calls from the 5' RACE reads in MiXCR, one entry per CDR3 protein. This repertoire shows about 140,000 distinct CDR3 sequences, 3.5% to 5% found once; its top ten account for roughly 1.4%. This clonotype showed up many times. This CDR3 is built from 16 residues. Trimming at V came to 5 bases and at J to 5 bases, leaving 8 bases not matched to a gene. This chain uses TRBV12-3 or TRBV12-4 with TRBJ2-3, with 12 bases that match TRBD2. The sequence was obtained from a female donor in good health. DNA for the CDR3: TGTGCCAGCAGTGATTCTAGCGGGGGGGCCCTAGATACGCAGTATTTT. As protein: CASSDSSGGALDTQYF.